The 28 T cell receptor beta chains listed next were all sequenced from one sample in a study of blood T cell repertoires in COVID-19. Clones were sequenced by immunoSEQ multiplex PCR, and TCRdb holds only the in-frame ones, with some missing. The table has about 150,000 clones, 86% seen once; the top ten hold roughly 3.4%. The sample consisted of peripheral blood. The origin of the receptors is a man aged 70-80 years with acute or convalescent COVID-19.

This chain uses TRBV5-8 with TRBJ2-1; D is possibly TRBD2 (5 bases). Germline V gene sequence: CDR1 SGHTS, CDR2 YDEGEE. V gave up 0 bases and J gave up 0 bases, with 10 bases separating them. This CDR3 is 16 amino acids long. Here the CDR3 DNA reads TGTGCCAGCAGCTTGGCTCTCCGGGGCTCCTACAATGAGCAGTTCTTC. Its protein is CASSLALRGSYNEQFF.

V and J are TRBV12-5 and TRBJ2-5; D is possibly TRBD2 (6 bases). The CDR3 spans 13 residues. V shed 3 bases and J shed 2 bases, with 7 bases lying between them. Germline V gene sequence: CDR1 LGHNT, CDR2 FRNRAP. For the CDR3, the DNA is TGTGCTAGTGGTTTCCGGGGGCAAGAGACCCAGTACTTC. It specifies CASGFRGQETQYF. Full variable domain (missing parts from reference TRBV12-5 and TRBJ2-5): DARVTQTPRHKVTEMGQEVTMRCQPILGHNTVFWYRQTMMQGLELLAYFRNRAPLDDSGMPKDRFSAEMPDATLATLKIQPSEPRDSAVYFCASGFRGQETQYFGPGTRLLVL.

J is TRBJ1-2 and V is TRBV29-1; 9 bases align to TRBD1. The trim removed 8 bases at V and 2 bases at J, leaving 3 bases unmatched. There are 12 residues in the CDR3. The V gene's germline CDR1 is SQVTM and CDR2 ANQGSEA. CDR3 sequence: CSLGQGNYGYTF. The CDR3 DNA is TGCAGCTTAGGACAGGGGAACTATGGCTACACCTTC.

CDR3 loop: CASSPTANYGYTF. CDR3 DNA: TGTGCCAGCTCACCGACAGCAAACTATGGCTACACCTTC. The chain combines TRBV18 with TRBJ1-2, with D perhaps TRBD1 (5 bases). Germline CDR1 and CDR2: KGHSH and LQKENI. The ends were cut back, 3 bases at V and 2 bases at J, with 7 bases in the middle. This CDR3 spans 13 amino acids.

The rearrangement links TRBV6-6 to TRBJ1-5; 7 nucleotides align to TRBD1. J was trimmed by 3 bases and V by 4 bases; bases with no gene match: 6. The germline CDR1 and CDR2 sequences are MNHNY and SVGAGI (reference sequence). This CDR3 comprises 15 residues. CDR3 in amino acids: CASSSQTGINQPQHF. DNA for the CDR3: TGTGCCAGCAGTTCCCAGACAGGGATCAATCAGCCCCAGCATTTT.

V usage is TRBV5-1 and J usage is TRBJ2-7; 7 bases map to TRBD1. Looked up from germline, CDR1 is SGHRS and CDR2 is YFSETQ. The trim removed 4 bases at V and 3 bases at J, leaving 4 bases unmatched. The CDR3 loop spans 13 amino acids. The CDR3 spells CASSPGQNYEQYF. Written as DNA, the CDR3 is TGCGCCAGCAGCCCGGGACAGAACTACGAGCAGTACTTC. The full variable domain, with the rest looked up from reference TRBV5-1 and TRBJ2-7, is KAGVTQTPRYLIKTRGQQVTLSCSPISGHRSVSWYQQTPGQGLQFLFEYFSETQRNKGNFPGRFSGRQFSNSRSEMNVSTLELGDSALYLCASSPGQNYEQYFGPGTRLTVT.

The count of this clone is one. The V call is TRBV11-2, the J call TRBJ1-4; tentative D call: TRBD1 (6 bases). Germline V CDR1 and CDR2: SGHAT, FQNNGV. Trimming took off 0 bases at V and 8 bases at J, with 10 bases between the two ends. The CDR3 extends over 14 amino acids. The CDR3: CASSLEPGQEKLFF. The CDR3 DNA is TGTGCCAGCAGCTTAGAGCCCGGACAGGAAAAACTGTTTTTT.

The chain has TRBV25-1 and TRBJ2-3; 7 bases fit TRBD2. The CDR3 sequence is 15 residues long. J gave up 5 bases and V 6 bases, and 11 bases lay outside the gene matches. The germline gives CDR1 MGHDK, CDR2 SYGVNS. CDR3 DNA sequence: TGTGCCAGCAGGGGGTTTAGCGGGTCGTTAGATACGCAGTATTTT. It specifies CASRGFSGSLDTQYF.

The chain links TRBV28 to TRBJ1-2; 9 bases match TRBD1. V was clipped by 6 bases and J by 2 bases; unmatched bases: 7. The CDR3 sequence is 15 residues long. The germline V gene encodes CDR1 MDHEN and CDR2 SYDVKM. The CDR3 protein is CASSSTGGANYGYTF. Here the CDR3 DNA reads TGTGCCAGCAGCTCAACAGGGGGCGCCAACTATGGCTACACCTTC.

The chain links TRBV4-1 to TRBJ2-7; 11 bases map to TRBD2. V shed 1 base, J shed 4 bases, and the junction held 3 bases outside the gene matches. The germline CDR1 and CDR2 sequences are MGHRA and YSYEKL. The CDR3 runs to 15 residues. CDR3 in amino acids: CASSQGLAGMYEQYF. The CDR3 DNA sequence: TGCGCCAGCAGCCAAGGACTAGCGGGAATGTACGAGCAGTACTTC.

This clone is a singleton in its sample. The CDR3 DNA follows: TGTGCCAGCAGCTTAGCTCGGCAGGGTGCTGAAGCTTTCTTT. Its protein is CASSLARQGAEAFF. This rearrangement joins TRBV11-2 to TRBJ1-1, with D possibly TRBD1 on 5 matching bases. CDR1 is SGHAT, CDR2 FQNNGV, per germline. The CDR3 has 14 residues. Trimming stripped 1 base from V and 6 bases from J, with 12 bases between.

The chain carries TRBV19 and TRBJ1-5; a possible D gene is TRBD1 (5 bases). V lost 1 base and J lost 4, with 8 bases in between. CDR1 is LNHDA and CDR2 is SQIVND in the germline V gene (reference sequence). This CDR3 region has 14 residues. CDR3 loop: CASSIGTPNQPQHF. The DNA of the CDR3 is TGTGCCAGTAGTATAGGGACACCAAATCAGCCCCAGCATTTT.

This sequence joins TRBV19 and TRBJ2-5, with 16 positions matching TRBD2. The CDR3 extends over 17 amino acids. Germline trimming cut 11 bases from V and 5 bases from J; bases unmatched to any gene: 14. CDR1 LNHDA and CDR2 SQIVND come from the germline V gene (reference sequence). CDR3 region: CAASTPGLAGGKETQYF. CDR3 nucleotides: TGTGCCGCAAGTACCCCGGGACTAGCGGGAGGGAAGGAGACCCAGTACTTC.

This clone was counted a few times. The chain uses TRBV5-5 and TRBJ2-1, with a possible D match to TRBD2 (6 bases). Trimming left V 1 base short and J 7 bases short, with 18 bases between. Germline values: CDR1 SGHKS, CDR2 YYEKEE (reference sequence). The CDR3 consists of 16 residues. This CDR3 reads CASSLTAGTFGNEQFF. For the CDR3, the DNA is TGTGCCAGCAGCTTGACCGCAGGGACTTTTGGGAATGAGCAGTTCTTC.

The CDR3 DNA follows: TGCAGCGTTGGCGGGACTAGCGGGAGAATGGATACGCAGTATTTT. It translates to CSVGGTSGRMDTQYF. The gene calls are TRBV29-1 and TRBJ2-3; 14 bases match TRBD2. In germline, CDR1 is SQVTM, CDR2 ANQGSEA. Unmatched junction bases numbered 6, after V lost 4 bases and J lost 6 bases. The CDR3 consists of 15 residues.

This chain uses TRBV6-5 with TRBJ2-3; 8 positions agree with TRBD2. Germline V CDR1 and CDR2: MNHEY, SVGAGI. The CDR3 runs to 15 residues. The V gene end was trimmed by 2 bases and the J gene end by 5 bases; junction bases not matched to a gene: 6. CDR3 in DNA: TGTGCCAGCAGTTACAGCCCTAGCGGGCAAGATACGCAGTATTTT. Its protein product is CASSYSPSGQDTQYF.

The chain combines TRBV4-3 with TRBJ2-1; 8 nucleotides align to TRBD2. CDR3 length: 14 residues. The germline CDR1 and CDR2 sequences are LGHNA and YSLEER. J was trimmed by 9 bases and V by 4 bases; bases with no gene match: 8. The CDR3 DNA sequence: TGCGCCAGCAGCCCCACCAGCGGGAGAGGTGAGCAGTTCTTC. This encodes CASSPTSGRGEQFF.

This rearrangement joins TRBV19 to TRBJ1-2, with 8 bases matching TRBD1. CDR1 is LNHDA, CDR2 SQIVND, per germline (reference sequence). The junction had 1 base not matched to a gene; V was cut back by 5 bases and J by 2 bases. CDR3 length equals 13 residues. The CDR3 DNA reads TGTGCCAGTAGTTCAGGGGGCAACTATGGCTACACCTTC. Protein product: CASSSGGNYGYTF.

Only a few counts were recorded for this clone. The chain is built from TRBV29-1 and TRBJ2-5; D gene unclear. V was trimmed by 1 base and J by 3 bases, leaving 9 bases between them. The CDR3 is 13 amino acids. Per germline, CDR1 SQVTM and CDR2 ANQGSEA. The CDR3 DNA reads as TGCAGCGTTGAAGTAGTAGCCAAAGAGACCCAGTACTTC. Amino acids: CSVEVVAKETQYF.

A remark on this clone: Other nucleotide sequences in the sample specify the same CDR3. The chain joins TRBV5-1 to TRBJ1-1, with D possibly matching TRBD1 (5 bases). V lost 1 base and J 1 base, leaving 5 bases between the germline ends. This CDR3 spans 13 amino acids. From germline, CDR1 is SGHRS and CDR2 YFSETQ. CDR3 residues: CASSLTGNTEAFF. The CDR3 region has the DNA TGCGCCAGCAGCTTGACAGGGAACACTGAAGCTTTCTTT. Drawing the rest from reference TRBV5-1 and TRBJ1-1, the complete variable domain is KAGVTQTPRYLIKTRGQQVTLSCSPISGHRSVSWYQQTPGQGLQFLFEYFSETQRNKGNFPGRFSGRQFSNSRSEMNVSTLELGDSALYLCASSLTGNTEAFFGQGTRLTVV.

J is TRBJ2-3 and V is TRBV5-8; maybe TRBD2 (6 bases). Germline values: CDR1 SGHTS, CDR2 YDEGEE. The CDR3 is made up of 20 amino acids. Trimming took off 2 bases at V and 0 bases at J, with 25 bases between the two ends. CDR3 DNA: TGTGCCAGCAGCTTTAGGACAAAGGGGACTCGTCAATCAAGCACAGATACGCAGTATTTT. Its protein is CASSFRTKGTRQSSTDTQYF.

This chain uses TRBV19 with TRBJ2-7; perhaps TRBD1 as D (6 bases). In germline, CDR1 is LNHDA, CDR2 SQIVND (reference sequence). The CDR3 covers 14 residues. The V gene lost 4 bases and the J gene lost 4 bases, with 14 bases spanning the gap. CDR3 coding DNA: TGTGCCAGTAGTAGGGACATAGAGTCTTACGAGCAGTACTTC. This codes for CASSRDIESYEQYF.

The chain is built from TRBV12-3 or TRBV12-4 and TRBJ1-5; D is unresolved. This CDR3 has 13 amino acids. V was shortened by 6 bases and J by 7 bases, with 13 bases between the two germline ends. The DNA of the CDR3 is TGTGCCAGCAGCCTCCTGGGAGGCCAGCCCCAGCATTTT. This gives the protein CASSLLGGQPQHF.

The chain joins TRBV14 to TRBJ1-2; D unresolved. The V gene's germline CDR1 is SGHDN and CDR2 FVKESK. There are 15 residues in the CDR3. Trimming left V 1 base short and J 1 base short, with 10 bases between. CDR3 in DNA: TGTGCCAGCAGCCAAGCCGGCACGGGTAACTATGGCTACACCTTC. This sequence encodes CASSQAGTGNYGYTF.

This clone has a handful of counts. The chain recombines TRBV28 with TRBJ2-7, with 9 positions matching TRBD1. J was trimmed by 5 bases and V by 11 bases; bases with no gene match: 13. The germline V gene encodes CDR1 MDHEN and CDR2 SYDVKM. This CDR3 comprises 14 residues. The CDR3 loop reads CAPLGWDRDHEQYF. In nucleotides, the CDR3 is TGTGCCCCCCTAGGGTGGGACAGGGACCACGAGCAGTACTTC.

The genes are TRBV5-4 and TRBJ2-1, with TRBD2 as a possible D gene (5 bases). Germline V gene sequence: CDR1 SGHNT, CDR2 YYREEE (reference sequence). Trimming pared 4 bases from V and 0 bases from J, leaving 14 bases between. The CDR3 is made up of 16 amino acids. The CDR3 nucleotides read TGTGCCAGCAGCGGAGGACGGCCAAGCTCCTACAATGAGCAGTTCTTC. This encodes CASSGGRPSSYNEQFF.

This clone was seen a handful of times. This chain uses TRBV25-1 with TRBJ1-2; no definite D call. CDR1 is MGHDK and CDR2 is SYGVNS in the germline V gene. Deletions cut 3 bases from V and 3 bases from J, with 5 bases between. This CDR3 is 12 amino acids long. Here the CDR3 reads CASSDRYYGYTF. CDR3 coding DNA: TGTGCCAGCAGTGACAGATACTATGGCTACACCTTC.

The chain has TRBV28 and TRBJ2-3, with 10 nucleotides matching TRBD2. V trimming: 5 bases; J trimming: 1 base; junction bases outside the gene matches: 9. The V gene's germline CDR1 is MDHEN and CDR2 SYDVKM. The CDR3 totals 17 residues. The CDR3 protein is CASSPRILAGGTDTQYF. CDR3 bases: TGTGCCAGCAGTCCGCGAATTCTAGCGGGAGGCACAGATACGCAGTATTTT. The full variable domain, completed using reference TRBV28 and TRBJ2-3, is DVKVTQSSRYLVKRTGEKVFLECVQDMDHENMFWYRQDPGLGLRLIYFSYDVKMKEKGDIPEGYSVSREKKERFSLILESASTNQTSMYLCASSPRILAGGTDTQYFGPGTRLTVL.